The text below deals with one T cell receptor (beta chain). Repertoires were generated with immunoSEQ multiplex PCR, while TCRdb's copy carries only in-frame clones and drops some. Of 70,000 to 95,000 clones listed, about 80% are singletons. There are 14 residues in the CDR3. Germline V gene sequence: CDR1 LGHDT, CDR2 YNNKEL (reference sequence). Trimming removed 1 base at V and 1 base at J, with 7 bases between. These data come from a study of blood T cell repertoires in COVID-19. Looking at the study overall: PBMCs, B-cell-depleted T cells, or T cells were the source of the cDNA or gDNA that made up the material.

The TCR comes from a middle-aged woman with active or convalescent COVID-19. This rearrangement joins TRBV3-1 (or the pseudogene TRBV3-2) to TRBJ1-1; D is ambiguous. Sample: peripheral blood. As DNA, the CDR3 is TGTGCCAGCAGCCAAGGAGTGAGGAACACTGAAGCTTTCTTT. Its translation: CASSQGVRNTEAFF.